The rows below give T cell receptor beta chains drawn from one sample of a study of type 1 and type 2 diabetes patients. TCRdb re-called the multiplex PCR reads with MiXCR, one entry per CDR3 protein. This table has 280,000 or so distinct CDR3 sequences, approximately 50% appearing once. The sample consisted of peripheral blood mononuclear cells (PBMCs). These receptors were collected from a man between 18 and 35 years old with type 2 diabetes. Both conserved end residues are trimmed from each CDR3.

v_gene	CDR3aa
TRBV28	ASSRDQSSYEQY
TRBV6-1	ASSSGFNGYT
TRBV6-2/TRBV6-3	ASSSLRATPYTGELF
TRBV7-7	ASSLAEAGEQY
TRBV5-1	ASSPGLAGGYNEQF
TRBV7-2	ASSLQGNNSPLH
TRBV27	ASSLALDSYEQY
TRBV25-1	ASTRTGSIGTEAF
TRBV25-1	ASSLSRGDGWKLF
TRBV6-6	ASSRGWDEQF
TRBV15	ATSLRTTGYGYT
TRBV7-8	ASSLTSAGTADSYEQY
TRBV20-1	SAREGKVAF
TRBV25-1	ASSFSADGEKLF
TRBV24-1	ATSTGATLYGYT
TRBV13	ASSLDHTYEQY
TRBV29-1	SAAGTTPYEQY
TRBV20-1	SGLVADSTDTQY
TRBV28	ASSPTRLGQY
TRBV30	AWGKDRATNEKLF
TRBV29-1	SVPRDRERNSPLH
TRBV11-2	ASSHPGTGPYNEQF
TRBV6-6	ASSEALGGMNEQF
TRBV7-2	ASSWGMEETQY
TRBV5-1	ASSLDGGKVEKLF
TRBV20-1	SASDVRGPYEQY
TRBV20-1	SARSGRLPDTQY
TRBV4-3	ASSQELDLRTEAF
TRBV6-1	ASSLQPSSYNEQF
TRBV12-3/TRBV12-4	ASSLLDGNQPQH
TRBV14	ASSQTLTGHEQY
TRBV10-3	AISETSRDRGPVSYEQY
TRBV10-3	AISETGGTEAF
TRBV6-2/TRBV6-3	ANRRGRLSYEQY
TRBV28	ASGPRSDTQY
TRBV7-3	ASRRSLNTEAF
TRBV29-1	SVESGDAGASVLT
TRBV5-1	ASSLSGENSPLH
TRBV12-5	ASRSQGTMNTEAF
TRBV6-5	ASSYRDGTDTQY
TRBV29-1	SVELLGGVEAF
TRBV19	ASSDRGQTEAF
TRBV11-2	ASMEGYNEQF
TRBV19	ANTKLAGDYEQY
TRBV6-5	ASSGGFQAHEQY
TRBV5-1	ASSFRPEDTDTQY
TRBV10-1	ASSESGNGSPLH
TRBV10-1	ASSGQAGTEQY
TRBV12-3/TRBV12-4	ASSLNGGTNNEQF
TRBV5-1	ASSLVGYGNEQF
TRBV20-1	SATSGTGHSPLH
TRBV9	ASSVLTLNTGELF
TRBV6-6	ATRPEVGQGKGEQY
TRBV4-3	ASSQSKSGPGELF
TRBV6-1	ASSSVASGANVLT
TRBV2	ASSPANEQF
TRBV24-1	ATSDAIGGRTDTQY